Listed below are T cell receptor beta chains from one sample, sequenced in a study of blood T cell repertoires in COVID-19. Using immunoSEQ multiplex PCR, the repertoire was profiled, and TCRdb retains in-frame clones only, with some absent. This sample carries roughly 140,000 clones, 79% of them seen once, and the ten largest clones take approximately 8.6%. Sequencing used peripheral blood. The receptor set was obtained from a man aged 45-65 years with active or convalescent COVID-19. Both conserved end residues are part of each CDR3. Fields, in order: V gene, clone size, J gene, D gene, CDR3 length, CDR3 DNA, CDR3 protein. D genes are given only for firm matches. For some rows the clone size is stated as once, few or many, or as a class when expanded; others skip it.

>TRBV19|.|TRBJ2-2|.|14
TGTGCCACCCAGGGACTGGCGAACACCGGGGAGCTGTTTTTT
CATQGLANTGELFF
>TRBV2|.|TRBJ2-7|.|13
TGTGCCAGCCTCCTAACAGGGTCCTACGAGCAGTACTTC
CASLLTGSYEQYF
>TRBV5-1|.|TRBJ2-1|TRBD2|17
TGCGCCAGCAGCTTGGTTTCCGGGACTAGCGGGAGAAATGAGCAGTTCTTC
CASSLVSGTSGRNEQFF
>TRBV15|.|TRBJ2-5|TRBD2|15
TGTGCCACCAGAGCGGAGCGGGGGGTCCAAGAGACCCAGTACTTC
CATRAERGVQETQYF
>TRBV2|.|TRBJ2-7|TRBD2|14
TGTGCCAGCAGACCCGGGACTAACTCCTACGAGCAGTACTTC
CASRPGTNSYEQYF
>TRBV11-1|.|TRBJ1-6|TRBD1|15
TGTGCCAGCAGCCTGATGGACAGGCTTAATTCACCCCTCCACTTT
CASSLMDRLNSPLHF
>TRBV28|.|TRBJ1-4|TRBD1|15
TGTGCCAGCAGTACTAGACAGGGGGCTAAAGAAAAACTGTTTTTT
CASSTRQGAKEKLFF
>TRBV6-2/TRBV6-3|.|TRBJ2-7|TRBD1|17
TGTGCCAGCAGCTCCTCCCCCCCCGGGACAGGGGTTTTCGAGCAGTACTTC
CASSSSPPGTGVFEQYF
>TRBV28|once|TRBJ2-7|.|15
TGTGCCAGCAGTCCGGGGAGCTGGGCATCCTACGAGCAGTACTTC
CASSPGSWASYEQYF
>TRBV25-1|.|TRBJ2-3|.|15
TGTGCCAGCAGTGAATCCACTAGCTGGACAGATACGCAGTATTTT
CASSESTSWTDTQYF
>TRBV14|.|TRBJ1-3|.|16
TGTGCCAGCAGCCAAGAGACTTTTCCCTCTGGAAACACCATATATTTT
CASSQETFPSGNTIYF
>TRBV6-5|once|TRBJ1-2|.|12
TGTGCCAGCAGTCCTAGTAACTATGGCTACACCTTC
CASSPSNYGYTF
>TRBV5-1|.|TRBJ2-3|TRBD1|18
TGCGCCAGCACCCTTTCCCTTGGACAGGCTCGCCACACAGATACGCAGTATTTT
CASTLSLGQARHTDTQYF
>TRBV4-2|.|TRBJ1-3|.|13
TGTGCCAGCAGCCCCCAGGGTGAAAACACCATATATTTT
CASSPQGENTIYF
>TRBV6-5|.|TRBJ1-5|.|13
TGTGCCAGCAGCCGGAGTCCGAATCAGCCCCAGCATTTT
CASSRSPNQPQHF
>TRBV6-2/TRBV6-3|.|TRBJ1-1|.|14
TGTGCCAGCAGTACGAGGCCCAACCCAGCCGAAGCTTTCTTT
CASSTRPNPAEAFF
>TRBV7-9|few|TRBJ1-1|TRBD1|13
TGTGCCAGCGGCGGACAGGGGAACACTGAAGCTTTCTTT
CASGGQGNTEAFF
>TRBV28|.|TRBJ1-2|.|15
TGTGCCAGCAACGGACAATCGAATTACGGCTATGGCTACACCTTC
CASNGQSNYGYGYTF
>TRBV29-1|.|TRBJ2-7|.|16
TGCAGCGTTGAAGATGGGGCGGGACAGTTCTCCTACGAGCAGTACTTC
CSVEDGAGQFSYEQYF
>TRBV3-1/TRBV3-2|.|TRBJ1-1|.|14
TGTGCCAGCAGCCAAACAGGTATGGCCACTGAAGCTTTCTTT
CASSQTGMATEAFF
>TRBV28|.|TRBJ1-3|.|13
TGTGCCAGCAGTTGGGGAGGGGGAAACACCATATATTTT
CASSWGGGNTIYF
>TRBV19|.|TRBJ1-5|.|16
TGTGCCAGTAGTGGCAGTGGTGGGGCGCATACTCAGCCCCAGCATTTT
CASSGSGGAHTQPQHF
>TRBV2|.|TRBJ2-4|TRBD1|15
TGTGCCAGCAGAATCCAGGGGGCGGCCAAAAACATTCAGTACTTC
CASRIQGAAKNIQYF
>TRBV14|.|TRBJ2-1|TRBD1|16
TGTGCCAGCAGCCGGTTCGACAGGGGTTATTACAATGAGCAGTTCTTC
CASSRFDRGYYNEQFF
>TRBV27|few|TRBJ1-1|.|16
TGTGCCAGCAGCAGGGGAACAGGGCCGCTAGGAGATCGCGCTTTCTTT
CASSRGTGPLGDRAFF
>TRBV11-2|many|TRBJ2-2|.|14
TGTGCCAGCAGCTTCGGGGTATACACCGGGGAGCTGTTTTTT
CASSFGVYTGELFF
>TRBV9|.|TRBJ2-2|TRBD2|19
TGTGCCAGCAGCCCACCGGAAAGCGGGAGGGCCGGGAGCACCGGGGAGCTGTTTTTT
CASSPPESGRAGSTGELFF